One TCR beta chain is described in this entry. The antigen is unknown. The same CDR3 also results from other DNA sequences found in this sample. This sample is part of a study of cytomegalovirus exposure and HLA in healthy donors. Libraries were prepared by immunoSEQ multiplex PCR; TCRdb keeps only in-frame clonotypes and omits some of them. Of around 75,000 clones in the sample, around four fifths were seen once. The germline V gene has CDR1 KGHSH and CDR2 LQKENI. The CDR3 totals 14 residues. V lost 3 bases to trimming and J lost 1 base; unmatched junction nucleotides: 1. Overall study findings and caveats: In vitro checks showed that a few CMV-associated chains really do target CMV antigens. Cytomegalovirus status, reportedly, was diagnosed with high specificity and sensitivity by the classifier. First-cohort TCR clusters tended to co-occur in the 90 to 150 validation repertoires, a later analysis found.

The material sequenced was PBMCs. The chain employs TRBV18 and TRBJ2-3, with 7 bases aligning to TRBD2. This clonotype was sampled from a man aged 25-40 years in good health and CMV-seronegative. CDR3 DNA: TGTGCCAGCTCACCGGGAGGGGGCACAGATACGCAGTATTTT. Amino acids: CASSPGGGTDTQYF. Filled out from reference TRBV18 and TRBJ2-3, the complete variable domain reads NAGVMQNPRHLVRRRGQEARLRCSPMKGHSHVYWYRQLPEEGLKFMVYLQKENIIDESGMPKERFSAEFPKEGPSILRIQQVVRGDSAAYFCASSPGGGTDTQYFGPGTRLTVL.